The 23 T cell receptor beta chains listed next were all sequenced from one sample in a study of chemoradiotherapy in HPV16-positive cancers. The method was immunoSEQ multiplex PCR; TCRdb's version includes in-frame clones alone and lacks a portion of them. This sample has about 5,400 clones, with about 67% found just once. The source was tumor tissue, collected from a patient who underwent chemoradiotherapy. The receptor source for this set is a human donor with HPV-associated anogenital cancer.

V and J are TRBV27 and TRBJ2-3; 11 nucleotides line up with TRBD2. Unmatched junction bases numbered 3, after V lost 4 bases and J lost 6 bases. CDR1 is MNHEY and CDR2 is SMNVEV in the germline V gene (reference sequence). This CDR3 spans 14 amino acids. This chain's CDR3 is CASSSGLAGDTQYF. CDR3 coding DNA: TGTGCCAGCAGTTCCGGACTAGCGGGCGATACGCAGTATTTT.

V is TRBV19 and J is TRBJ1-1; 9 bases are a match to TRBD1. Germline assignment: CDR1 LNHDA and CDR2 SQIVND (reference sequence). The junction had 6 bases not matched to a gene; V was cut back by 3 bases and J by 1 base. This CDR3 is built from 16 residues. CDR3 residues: CASSIGQGRGNTEAFF. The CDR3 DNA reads TGTGCCAGTAGTATCGGACAGGGGAGAGGGAACACTGAAGCTTTCTTT.

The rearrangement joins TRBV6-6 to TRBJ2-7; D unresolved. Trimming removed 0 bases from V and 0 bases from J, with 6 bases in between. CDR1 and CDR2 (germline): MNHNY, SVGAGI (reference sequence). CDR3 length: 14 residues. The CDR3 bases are TGTGCCAGCAGTTACTCGAGCGACTCCTACGAGCAGTACTTC. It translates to CASSYSSDSYEQYF.

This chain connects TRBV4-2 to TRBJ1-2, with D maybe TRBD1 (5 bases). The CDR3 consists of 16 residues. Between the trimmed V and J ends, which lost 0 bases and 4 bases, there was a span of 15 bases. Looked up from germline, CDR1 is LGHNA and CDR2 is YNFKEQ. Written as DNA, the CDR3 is TGTGCCAGCAGCCAAGATCTTGGGGGATCGGGCTATGGCTACACCTTC. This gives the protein CASSQDLGGSGYGYTF.

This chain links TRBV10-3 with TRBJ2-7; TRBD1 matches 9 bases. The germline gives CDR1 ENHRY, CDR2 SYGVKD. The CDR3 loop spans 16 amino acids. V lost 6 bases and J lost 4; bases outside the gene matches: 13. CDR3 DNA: TGTGCCATCAGCCGGACAGGGGCGCCTTTAATGTACGAGCAGTACTTC. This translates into CAISRTGAPLMYEQYF.

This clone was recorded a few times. The CDR3 DNA follows: TGCGCCAGCAGCTTTGCCCCTTTGGGGCAAGAGACCCAGTACTTC. Translating gives CASSFAPLGQETQYF. The rearrangement uses TRBV5-1 and TRBJ2-5; D is uncertain. The CDR3 runs to 15 residues. The V gene lost 2 bases and the J gene lost 2 bases, with 13 bases spanning the gap. Per germline, CDR1 SGHRS and CDR2 YFSETQ.

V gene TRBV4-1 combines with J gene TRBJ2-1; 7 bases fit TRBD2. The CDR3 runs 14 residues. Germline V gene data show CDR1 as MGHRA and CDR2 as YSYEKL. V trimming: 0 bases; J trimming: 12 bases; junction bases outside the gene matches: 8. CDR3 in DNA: TGCGCCAGCAGCCAAGACATGGGGAGGGTGGGGCAGTTCTTC. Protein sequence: CASSQDMGRVGQFF.

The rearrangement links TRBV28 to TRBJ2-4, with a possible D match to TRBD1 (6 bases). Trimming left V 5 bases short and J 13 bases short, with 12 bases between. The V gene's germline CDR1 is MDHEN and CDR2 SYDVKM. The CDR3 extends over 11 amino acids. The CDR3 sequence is CASSGQSVQYF. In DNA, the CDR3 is TGTGCCAGCAGTGGACAGTCGGTCCAGTACTTC.

CDR3 in DNA: TGTGCCAGCAGCTTTCCTGGGGAGCTGTTTTTT. Protein: CASSFPGELFF. The chain has TRBV5-6 and TRBJ2-2, with D unclear. Trimming stripped 2 bases from V and 8 bases from J, with 4 bases between. Germline CDR1 reads SGHDT; CDR2 reads YYEEEE. This CDR3 spans 11 amino acids.

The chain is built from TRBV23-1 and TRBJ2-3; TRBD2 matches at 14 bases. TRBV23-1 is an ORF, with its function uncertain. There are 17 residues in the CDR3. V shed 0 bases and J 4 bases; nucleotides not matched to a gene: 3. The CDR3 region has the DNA TGCGCCAGCAGTCAATCGGGACTAGCGGGAGAGGCAGATACGCAGTATTTT. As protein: CASSQSGLAGEADTQYF.

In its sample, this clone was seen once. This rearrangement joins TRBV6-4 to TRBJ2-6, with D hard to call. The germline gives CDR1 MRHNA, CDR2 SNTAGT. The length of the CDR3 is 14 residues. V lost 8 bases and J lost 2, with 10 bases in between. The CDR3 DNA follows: TGTGCCAGCGCGAAGGTAGCTGGGGCCAACGTCCTGACTTTC. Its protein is CASAKVAGANVLTF.

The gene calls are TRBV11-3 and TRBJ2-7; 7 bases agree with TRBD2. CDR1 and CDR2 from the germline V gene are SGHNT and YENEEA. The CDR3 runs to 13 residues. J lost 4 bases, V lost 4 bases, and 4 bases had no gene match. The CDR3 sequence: CASSWGGTYEQYF. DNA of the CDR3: TGTGCCAGCAGCTGGGGGGGGACTTACGAGCAGTACTTC.

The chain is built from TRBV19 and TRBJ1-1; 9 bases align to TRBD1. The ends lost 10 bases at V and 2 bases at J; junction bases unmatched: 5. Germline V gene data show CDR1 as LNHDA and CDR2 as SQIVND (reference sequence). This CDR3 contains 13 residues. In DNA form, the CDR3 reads TGTGCCAACAACAGGGGGCTTAACACTGAAGCTTTCTTT. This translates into CANNRGLNTEAFF.

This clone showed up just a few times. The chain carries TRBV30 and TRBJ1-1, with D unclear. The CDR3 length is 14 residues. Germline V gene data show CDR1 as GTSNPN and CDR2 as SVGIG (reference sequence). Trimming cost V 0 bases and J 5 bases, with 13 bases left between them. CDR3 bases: TGTGCCTGGAGTGTACGACGGGCGGTGACTGAAGCTTTCTTT. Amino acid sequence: CAWSVRRAVTEAFF.

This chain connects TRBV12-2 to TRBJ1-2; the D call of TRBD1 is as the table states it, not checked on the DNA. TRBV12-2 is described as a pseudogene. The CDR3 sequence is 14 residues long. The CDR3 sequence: CASRCRQGSYGYTF. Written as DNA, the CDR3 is TGTGCAAGTCGCTGCAGACAGGGTTCCTATGGCTACACCTTC.

CDR3 amino acids: CASVRGLAVNYEQYF. CDR3 DNA sequence: TGTGCCAGCGTAAGAGGACTAGCGGTAAACTACGAGCAGTACTTC. V usage is TRBV2 and J usage is TRBJ2-7, with 10 bases matching TRBD2. J lost 3 bases, V lost 8 bases, and 10 bases had no gene match. The germline CDR1 and CDR2 sequences are SNHLY and FYNNEI. The CDR3 length is 15 residues.

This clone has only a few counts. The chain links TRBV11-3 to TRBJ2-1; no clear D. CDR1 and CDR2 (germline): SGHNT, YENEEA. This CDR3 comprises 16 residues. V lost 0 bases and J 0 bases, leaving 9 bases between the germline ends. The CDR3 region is CASSLDPASSYNEQFF. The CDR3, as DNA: TGTGCCAGCAGCTTAGACCCAGCAAGCTCCTACAATGAGCAGTTCTTC.

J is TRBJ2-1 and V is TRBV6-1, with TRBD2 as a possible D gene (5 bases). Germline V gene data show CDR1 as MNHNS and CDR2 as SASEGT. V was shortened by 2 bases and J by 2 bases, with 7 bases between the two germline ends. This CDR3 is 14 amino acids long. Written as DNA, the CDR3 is TGTGCCAGCAGTGAAACTAGTGCCTACAATGAGCAGTTCTTC. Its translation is CASSETSAYNEQFF.

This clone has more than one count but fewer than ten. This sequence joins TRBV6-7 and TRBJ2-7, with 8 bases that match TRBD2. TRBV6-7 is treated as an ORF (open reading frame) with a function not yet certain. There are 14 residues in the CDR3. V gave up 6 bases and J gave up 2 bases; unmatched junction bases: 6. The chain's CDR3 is CASSPGGITYEQYF. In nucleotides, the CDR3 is TGTGCCAGCAGCCCGGGGGGGATCACCTACGAGCAGTACTTC.

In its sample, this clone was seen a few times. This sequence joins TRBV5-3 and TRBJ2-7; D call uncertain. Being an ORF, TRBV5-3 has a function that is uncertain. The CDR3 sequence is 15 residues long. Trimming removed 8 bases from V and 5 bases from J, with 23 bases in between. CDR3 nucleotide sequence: TGTGCCAGTATCTGGGTGAGTAGTCCGATCCACGAGCAGTACTTC. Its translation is CASIWVSSPIHEQYF.

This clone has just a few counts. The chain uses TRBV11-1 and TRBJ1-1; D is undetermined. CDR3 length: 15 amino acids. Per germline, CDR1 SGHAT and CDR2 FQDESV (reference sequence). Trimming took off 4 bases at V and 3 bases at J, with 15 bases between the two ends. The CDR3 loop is CASSSSKGEYTEAFF. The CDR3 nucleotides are TGTGCCAGCAGCTCCTCCAAGGGCGAATACACTGAAGCTTTCTTT.

Here the CDR3 DNA reads TGTGCCAGCAGCTTATTCGGACTACCAGACAATGAGCAGTTCTTC. It yields the protein CASSLFGLPDNEQFF. The rearrangement uses TRBV11-3 and TRBJ2-1; tentatively, D is TRBD2 (6 bases). V lost 2 bases, J lost 5 bases, and 13 bases lay in between. CDR3 length: 15 amino acids. The germline V gene has CDR1 SGHNT and CDR2 YENEEA.

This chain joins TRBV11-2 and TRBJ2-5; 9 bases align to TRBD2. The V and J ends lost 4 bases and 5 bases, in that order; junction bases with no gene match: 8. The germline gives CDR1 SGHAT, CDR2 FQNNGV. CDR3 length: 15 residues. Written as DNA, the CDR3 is TGTGCCAGCAGCTGGGAGACTAGCGGTCACGAGACCCAGTACTTC. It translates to CASSWETSGHETQYF. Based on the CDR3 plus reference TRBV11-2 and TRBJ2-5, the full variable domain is EAGVAQSPRYKIIEKRQSVAFWCNPISGHATLYWYQQILGQGPKLLIQFQNNGVVDDSQLPKDRFSAERLKGVDSTLKIQPAKLEDSAVYLCASSWETSGHETQYFGPGTRLLVL.